Sequencing of this T cell receptor beta chain was carried out in a study of cytomegalovirus exposure and HLA in healthy donors. The study, taken as a whole, reports: The analysis excluded some indistinguishable V segments, including TRBV6-2 and TRBV6-3. High sensitivity and specificity were reportedly achieved when the classifier diagnosed cytomegalovirus status. Highly shared variants forming one cluster were likely a sequencing artifact.

V was shortened by 3 bases and J by 4 bases, with 15 bases between the two germline ends. Germline values: CDR1 MGHRA, CDR2 YSYEKL. This CDR3 is built from 15 residues. PCR was performed using 60 Vbeta and 13 Jbeta primers. Sequencing used immunoSEQ multiplex PCR; TCRdb keeps in-frame clones, though not all of them. The sample consists of around 200,000 clones, around 80% of them appearing once. For this clone: Its antigen is still unknown.

This clonotype was sampled from a woman aged 25 to 39 in good health and CMV-seropositive. This chain links TRBV4-1 with TRBJ1-2; D not certain. Input material: PBMCs. CDR3 region: CASSHQLQNLYGYTF. For the CDR3, the DNA is TGCGCCAGCAGCCACCAACTCCAAAACCTCTATGGCTACACCTTC.